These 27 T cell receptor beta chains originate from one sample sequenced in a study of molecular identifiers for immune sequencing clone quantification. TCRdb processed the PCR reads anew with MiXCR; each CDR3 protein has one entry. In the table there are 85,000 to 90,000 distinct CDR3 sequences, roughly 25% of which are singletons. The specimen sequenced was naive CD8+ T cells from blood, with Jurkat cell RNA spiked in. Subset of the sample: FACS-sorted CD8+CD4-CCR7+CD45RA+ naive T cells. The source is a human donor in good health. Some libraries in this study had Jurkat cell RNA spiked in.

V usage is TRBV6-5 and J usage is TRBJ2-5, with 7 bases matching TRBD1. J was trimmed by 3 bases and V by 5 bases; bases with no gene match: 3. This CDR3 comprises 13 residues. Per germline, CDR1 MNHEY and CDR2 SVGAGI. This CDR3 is CASSTDREETQYF. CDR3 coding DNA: TGTGCCAGCAGTACCGACAGGGAAGAGACCCAGTACTTC.

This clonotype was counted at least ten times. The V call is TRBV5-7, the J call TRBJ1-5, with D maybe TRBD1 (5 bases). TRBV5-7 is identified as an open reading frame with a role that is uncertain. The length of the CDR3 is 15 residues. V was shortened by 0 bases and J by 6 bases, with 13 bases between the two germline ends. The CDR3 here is CASSLVGPQGQPQHF. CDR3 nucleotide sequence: TGTGCCAGCAGCTTGGTTGGACCGCAGGGTCAGCCCCAGCATTTT.

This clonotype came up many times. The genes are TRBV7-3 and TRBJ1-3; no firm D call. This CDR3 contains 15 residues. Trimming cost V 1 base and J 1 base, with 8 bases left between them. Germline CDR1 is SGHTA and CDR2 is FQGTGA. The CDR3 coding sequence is TGTGCCAGCAGCTTAAGTACATCATCTGGAAACACCATATATTTT. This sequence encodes CASSLSTSSGNTIYF. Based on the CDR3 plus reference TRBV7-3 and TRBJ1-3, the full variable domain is GAGVSQTPSNKVTEKGKYVELRCDPISGHTALYWYRQSLGQGPEFLIYFQGTGAADDSGLPNDRFFAVRPEGSVSTLKIQRTERGDSAVYLCASSLSTSSGNTIYFGEGSWLTVV.

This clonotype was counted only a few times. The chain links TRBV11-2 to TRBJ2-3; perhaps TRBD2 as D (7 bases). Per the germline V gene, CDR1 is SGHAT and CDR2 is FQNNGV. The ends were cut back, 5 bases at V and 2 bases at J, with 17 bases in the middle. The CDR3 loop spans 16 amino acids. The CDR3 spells CASSQGTTAFTDTQYF. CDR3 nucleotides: TGTGCCAGCAGCCAGGGGACTACCGCGTTCACAGATACGCAGTATTTT.

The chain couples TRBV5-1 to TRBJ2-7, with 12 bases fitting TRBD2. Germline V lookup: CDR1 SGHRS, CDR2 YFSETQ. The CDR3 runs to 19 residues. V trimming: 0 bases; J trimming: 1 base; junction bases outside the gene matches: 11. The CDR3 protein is CASSLADGLAGMQSYEQYF. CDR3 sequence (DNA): TGCGCCAGCAGCTTGGCCGATGGACTAGCGGGGATGCAATCCTACGAGCAGTACTTC.

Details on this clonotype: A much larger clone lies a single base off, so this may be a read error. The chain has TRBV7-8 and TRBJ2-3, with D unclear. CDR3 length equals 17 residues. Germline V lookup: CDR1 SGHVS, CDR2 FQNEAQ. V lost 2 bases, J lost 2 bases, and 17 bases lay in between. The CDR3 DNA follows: TGTGCCAGCAGCTTAAGGGCAGAACCTGCCTTCACAGATACGCAGTATTTT. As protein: CASSLRAEPAFTDTQYF.

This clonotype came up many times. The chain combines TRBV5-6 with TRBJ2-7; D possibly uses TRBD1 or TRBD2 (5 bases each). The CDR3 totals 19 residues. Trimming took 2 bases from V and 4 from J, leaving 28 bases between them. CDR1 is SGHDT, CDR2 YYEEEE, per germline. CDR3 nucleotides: TGTGCCAGCAGCTTTCGTGTTTTGACAGATATATACACGGGATACGAGCAGTACTTC. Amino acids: CASSFRVLTDIYTGYEQYF.

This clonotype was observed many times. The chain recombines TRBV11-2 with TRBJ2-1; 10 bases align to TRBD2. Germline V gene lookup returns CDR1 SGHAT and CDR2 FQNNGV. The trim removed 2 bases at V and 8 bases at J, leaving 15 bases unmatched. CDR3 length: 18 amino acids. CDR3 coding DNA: TGTGCCAGCAGCTTACCCATCGCTGACACTAGCGGGATGGATGAGCAGTTCTTC. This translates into CASSLPIADTSGMDEQFF.

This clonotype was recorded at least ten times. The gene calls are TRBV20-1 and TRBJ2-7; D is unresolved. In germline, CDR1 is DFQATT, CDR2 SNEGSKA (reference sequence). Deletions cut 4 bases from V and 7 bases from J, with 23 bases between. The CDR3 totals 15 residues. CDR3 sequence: CSATPLRGPGLEQYF. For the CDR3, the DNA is TGCAGTGCTACGCCTCTTCGTGGCCCGGGTTTGGAGCAGTACTTC.

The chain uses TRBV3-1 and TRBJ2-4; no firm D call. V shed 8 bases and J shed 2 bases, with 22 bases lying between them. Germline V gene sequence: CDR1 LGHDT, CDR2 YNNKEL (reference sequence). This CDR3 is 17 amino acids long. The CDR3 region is CASGLGALSLSKNIQYF. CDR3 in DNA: TGTGCCAGCGGCCTTGGTGCACTATCGCTATCCAAAAACATTCAGTACTTC.

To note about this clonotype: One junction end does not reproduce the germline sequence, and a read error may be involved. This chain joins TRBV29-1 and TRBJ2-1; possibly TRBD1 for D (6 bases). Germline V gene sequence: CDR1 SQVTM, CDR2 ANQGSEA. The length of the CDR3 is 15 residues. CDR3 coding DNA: TGCAGCGTTGTCCATCGGGGACACTCCTACAATGGGCAGTTCTTC. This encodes CSVVHRGHSYNGQFF.

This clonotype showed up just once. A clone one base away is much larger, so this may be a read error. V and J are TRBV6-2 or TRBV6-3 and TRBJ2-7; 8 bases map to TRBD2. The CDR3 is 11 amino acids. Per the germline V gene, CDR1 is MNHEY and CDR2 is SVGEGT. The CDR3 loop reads CASSWRGEQHF. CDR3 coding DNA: TGTGCCAGCAGTTGGCGGGGGGAGCAGCACTTC.

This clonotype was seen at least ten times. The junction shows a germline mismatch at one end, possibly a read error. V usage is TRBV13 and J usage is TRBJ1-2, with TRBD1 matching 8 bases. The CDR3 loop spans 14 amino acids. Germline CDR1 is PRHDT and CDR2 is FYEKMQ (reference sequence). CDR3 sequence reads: CASSPDRDPLGSSF. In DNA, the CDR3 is TGTGCCAGCAGCCCGGACAGGGACCCCCTTGGGTCGTCCTTC.

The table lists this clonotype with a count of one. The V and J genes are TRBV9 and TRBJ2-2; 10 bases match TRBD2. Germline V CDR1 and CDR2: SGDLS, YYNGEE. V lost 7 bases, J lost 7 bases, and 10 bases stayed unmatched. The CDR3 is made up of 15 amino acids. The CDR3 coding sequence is TGTGCCAGCTGCCTAGCGGGAGTAGGGAGCGGGGAGCTGTTTTTT. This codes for CASCLAGVGSGELFF. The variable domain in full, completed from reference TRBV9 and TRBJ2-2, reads DSGVTQTPKHLITATGQRVTLRCSPRSGDLSVYWYQQSLDQGLQFLIQYYNGEERAKGNILERFSAQQFPDLHSELNLSSLELGDSALYFCASCLAGVGSGELFFGEGSRLTVL.

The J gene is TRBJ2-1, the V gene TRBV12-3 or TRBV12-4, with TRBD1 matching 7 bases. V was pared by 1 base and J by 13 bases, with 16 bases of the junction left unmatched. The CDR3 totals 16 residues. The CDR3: CASSLVLGQGDETQFF. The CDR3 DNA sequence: TGTGCCAGCAGTTTAGTATTGGGGCAGGGGGACGAGACCCAGTTCTTC.

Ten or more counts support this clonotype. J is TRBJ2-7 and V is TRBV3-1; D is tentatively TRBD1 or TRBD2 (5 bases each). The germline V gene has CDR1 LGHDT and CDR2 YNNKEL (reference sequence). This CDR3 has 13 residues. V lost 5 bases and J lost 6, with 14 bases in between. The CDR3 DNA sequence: TGTGCCAGCAGCGGGACGGGCCCTGGCGAGCAGTACTTC. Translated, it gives CASSGTGPGEQYF.

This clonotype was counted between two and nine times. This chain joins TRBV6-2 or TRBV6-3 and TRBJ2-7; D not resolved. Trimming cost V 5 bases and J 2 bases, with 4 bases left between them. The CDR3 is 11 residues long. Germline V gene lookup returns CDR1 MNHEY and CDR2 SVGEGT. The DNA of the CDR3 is TGTGCCAGCAGTATCACCTACGAGCAGTACTTC. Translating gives CASSITYEQYF.

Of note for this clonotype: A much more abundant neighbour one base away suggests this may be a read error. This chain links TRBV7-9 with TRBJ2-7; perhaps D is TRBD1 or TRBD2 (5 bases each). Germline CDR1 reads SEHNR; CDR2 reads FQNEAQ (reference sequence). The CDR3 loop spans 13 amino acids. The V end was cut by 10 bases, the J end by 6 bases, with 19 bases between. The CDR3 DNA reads TGTGCCACCCAGTCCGGGGCCTACGGCGAGCAGTACTTC. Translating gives CATQSGAYGEQYF.

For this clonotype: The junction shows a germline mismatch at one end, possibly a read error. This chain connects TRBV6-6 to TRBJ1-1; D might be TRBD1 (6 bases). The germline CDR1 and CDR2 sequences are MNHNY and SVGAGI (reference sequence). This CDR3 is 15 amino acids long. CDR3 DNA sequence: TGTGCTAGCAGTACCCGGACAGCCATGGACACTGAAGCTTTCTTT. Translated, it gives CASSTRTAMDTEAFF.

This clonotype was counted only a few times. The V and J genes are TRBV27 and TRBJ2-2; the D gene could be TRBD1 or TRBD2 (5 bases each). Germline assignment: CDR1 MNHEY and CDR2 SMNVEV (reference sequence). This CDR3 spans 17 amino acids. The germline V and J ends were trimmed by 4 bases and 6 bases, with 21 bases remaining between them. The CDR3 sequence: CASSSPGPLKMSGELFF. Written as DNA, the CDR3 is TGTGCCAGCAGTTCTCCGGGACCCCTGAAAATGTCCGGGGAGCTGTTTTTT.

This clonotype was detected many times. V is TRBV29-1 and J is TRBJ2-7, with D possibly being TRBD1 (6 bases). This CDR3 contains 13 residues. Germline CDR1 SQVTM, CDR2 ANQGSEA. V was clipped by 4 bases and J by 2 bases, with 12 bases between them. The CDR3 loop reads CSVAQTGTYEQYF. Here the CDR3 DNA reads TGCAGCGTTGCACAGACAGGCACCTACGAGCAGTACTTC.

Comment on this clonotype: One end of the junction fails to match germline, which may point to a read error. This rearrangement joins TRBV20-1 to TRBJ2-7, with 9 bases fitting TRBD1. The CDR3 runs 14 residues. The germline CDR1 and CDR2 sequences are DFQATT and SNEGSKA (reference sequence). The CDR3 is CSAKPGTGWYELYF. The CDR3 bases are TGCAGTGCCAAACCCGGGACAGGGTGGTACGAGCTGTACTTC.

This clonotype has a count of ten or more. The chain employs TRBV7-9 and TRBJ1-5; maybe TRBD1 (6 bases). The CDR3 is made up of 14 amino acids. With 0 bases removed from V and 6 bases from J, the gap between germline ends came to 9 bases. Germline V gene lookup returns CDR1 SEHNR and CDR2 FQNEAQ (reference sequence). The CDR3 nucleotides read TGTGCCAGCAGCTTAGCGGGGGCAGGTCAGCCCCAGCATTTT. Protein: CASSLAGAGQPQHF.

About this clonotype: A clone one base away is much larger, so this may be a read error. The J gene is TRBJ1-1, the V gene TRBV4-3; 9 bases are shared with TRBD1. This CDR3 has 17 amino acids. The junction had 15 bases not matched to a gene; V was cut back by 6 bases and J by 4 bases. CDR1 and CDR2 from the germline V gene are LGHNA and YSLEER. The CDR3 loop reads CASRQNPGQGLGTEAFF. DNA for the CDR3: TGCGCCAGCAGGCAAAATCCGGGACAGGGCCTCGGCACTGAAGCTTTCTTT.

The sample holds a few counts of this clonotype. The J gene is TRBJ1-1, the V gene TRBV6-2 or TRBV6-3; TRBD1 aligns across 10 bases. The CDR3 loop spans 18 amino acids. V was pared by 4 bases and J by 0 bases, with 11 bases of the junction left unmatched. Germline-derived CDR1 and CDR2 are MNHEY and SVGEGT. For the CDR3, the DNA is TGTGCCAGCAGTTTCCCCTTGGGACAGGGGATGATGAACACTGAAGCTTTCTTT. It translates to CASSFPLGQGMMNTEAFF.

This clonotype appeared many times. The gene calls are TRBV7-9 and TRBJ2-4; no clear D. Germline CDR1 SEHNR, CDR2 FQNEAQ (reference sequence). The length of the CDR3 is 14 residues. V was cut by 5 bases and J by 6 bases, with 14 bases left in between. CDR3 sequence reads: CASSPPRKPNIQYF. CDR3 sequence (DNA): TGTGCCAGCAGCCCACCCCGTAAACCAAACATTCAGTACTTC.

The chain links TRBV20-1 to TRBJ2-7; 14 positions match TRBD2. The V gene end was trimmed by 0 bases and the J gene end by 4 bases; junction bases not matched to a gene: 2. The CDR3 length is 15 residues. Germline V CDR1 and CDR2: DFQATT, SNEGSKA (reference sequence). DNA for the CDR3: TGCAGTGCTAGAGACGGGACTAGCGGGAGTTACGAGCAGTACTTC. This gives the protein CSARDGTSGSYEQYF.